The T cell receptor beta chain under discussion was sequenced for a study of T cells after yellow fever vaccination (dated by TCRdb to the late 2010s). For context, the study as a whole: The SMART-Seq v4 Ultra Low Input RNA kit was used to prepare libraries from fractions with low cell numbers. Blood samples were taken at several timepoints before and after primary and secondary immunization, and bulk PBMC replicates and cell subsets were isolated. Two healthy male donors, one aged 18 to 30 and one aged 30 to 39 years, were included in the cohort. Bulk TCR alpha and beta repertoires were sequenced longitudinally to track T-cell clones before and after primary and booster YFV17D yellow fever vaccination.

The research as a whole found: FACS-sorted repertoires could contain abundant contaminating clonotypes from the bulk population, so computational filtering was required. The secondary T-cell response was weaker than the primary response but faster, peaking on day 5 instead of day 15. Only a couple of donors were included in the study, so the extent to which the findings can be generalized is limited. After the booster, most clones that had expanded after primary vaccination were detected again (approximately 96% of CD4 and roughly nine tenths of CD8), suggesting broad maintenance of memory. A small share of clonotypes was detected in both CD4 and CD8 compartments, with the overlap likely arising from convergent recombination.

This clonotype was picked up a small number of times. It has no known antigen specificity. It has no much larger one-base neighbor in the sample; base qualities were not kept. V was cut back by 1 base and J by 13 bases, leaving a gap of 8 bases between them. The CDR3 contains 11 residues, cysteine and phenylalanine counted. Kept here is only the CDR3 DNA, which spans 33 bases and is read in frame from base 1. The germline V gene sets CDR1 to LGHNA and CDR2 to YSLEER. According to the study, the label for this sample's treatment or condition signals: live attenuated yellow fever vaccine strain. A standard Ficoll-Paque protocol was used to isolate PBMCs from peripheral blood. CD4 and CD8 T-cell fractions were isolated with Dynabeads CD4 and CD8 positive selection kits. TriZol was used to extract RNA from bulk PBMCs, from CD4 and CD8 fractions, and from dextramer-positive and dextramer-negative fractions.

Sequencing was performed on an Illumina NovaSeq 6000. TCR cDNA was synthesized by 5'RACE template switching, through which a universal primer site and unique molecular identifiers were introduced. Priming for cDNA synthesis came from both the TCR alpha and TCR beta constant segments. Library amplification involved two PCR steps, and the second step added sample barcodes and sequencing adapters. Sequencing of the libraries was done on either Illumina HiSeq 2500 (2x100 bp) or NovaSeq (2x150 bp). The authors processed their data as follows. Demultiplexing of reads and collapsing into UMI consensus sequences were performed with MIGEC, and V(D)J alignment was carried out with MiXCR. Vaccine-responding clonotypes were defined with edgeR using replicate PBMC samples, requiring FDR below 0.01 and a log2 fold change above 5 up to day 15. CD4 or CD8 identity was assigned to each bulk clonotype according to whether the clonotype was present at higher abundance in the sequenced CD4 repertoire or the sequenced CD8 repertoire. Using fastp trimming at Q25 and MiXCR clonotype assembly, TCRdb reanalyzed the public sequencing data and kept in-frame beta chains. A single entry per CDR3 protein holds the most common genes and DNA from its merged rows. The authors' filters were not applied to this entry. The sample table shows 100,000 to 150,000 distinct CDR3 sequences, and about 8.4% are seen once. The ten largest clones represent 40% of the sample.

This clonotype was sampled from a man aged 18 to 35 who received the YFV17D yellow fever vaccine. The sample consisted of CD8+ T cells sorted from PBMCs, taken on the day of the yellow fever booster vaccination. Recombination connected TRBV4-3 to TRBJ1-3; the D gene is not confidently resolved. The DNA reads TGCGCCAGCAGCCAAGGACCACTGATATATTTT. It encodes CASSQGPLIYF.